This T cell receptor (beta chain) was sequenced in a study of beta chain features in type 1 diabetes. Overall study context: On cell yields, gender and age, patients and healthy donors were similar. Examined across all samples were some 99 million sorted cells.

This clone was seen only a few times. The antigen is undetermined. The study's findings and limits: A PCR bias possibly favoring shorter templates would apply equally to patients and controls. A pattern of fewer insertions and more deletions at VDJ junctions was seen in type 1 diabetes patients.

J was trimmed by 1 base and V by 7 bases; bases with no gene match: 8. Germline assignment: CDR1 SNHLY and CDR2 FYNNEI. The length of the CDR3 is 15 residues. As every portion of the isolated RNA was reverse transcribed, the sequencing read expressed TCRB transcripts. Method: immunoSEQ multiplex PCR; TCRdb's copy keeps in-frame clones and lacks some. The sample yields approximately 150,000 clones, roughly 10% seen once. This clonotype was obtained from a woman aged 40 to 50 in good health. The sequenced sample was central memory CD4+ T cells from blood. This chain links TRBV2 with TRBJ2-5, with TRBD2 identical over 8 bases. The CDR3 bases are TGTGCCAGCACGGGGCGCGGGGGGAGCCAAGAGACCCAGTACTTC. As protein: CASTGRGGSQETQYF.